Following are 13 T cell receptor beta chains from one sample sequenced in a study of blood T cell repertoires in COVID-19. Profiled with immunoSEQ multiplex PCR; TCRdb holds only in-frame clones, not every one. The profile shows about 140,000 clones, about 80% of them singletons. Sequencing used PBMCs or T cells enriched from blood (not recorded which). These receptor sequences come from a woman aged 45-65 years who had recovered from COVID-19.

The chain links TRBV25-1 to TRBJ1-2; 7 bases line up with TRBD1. Germline-derived CDR1 and CDR2 are MGHDK and SYGVNS. CDR3 size: 14 residues. With V trimmed by 3 bases and J by 8 bases, 9 bases remained unmatched. The CDR3 nucleotides read TGTGCCAGCAGTGACCCAGACAGGGTAGGGGGCTACACCTTC. Translated: CASSDPDRVGGYTF.

The chain recombines TRBV28 with TRBJ1-1; 7 bases fit TRBD1. The CDR3 consists of 15 residues. The V and J ends lost 5 bases and 0 bases, in that order; junction bases with no gene match: 6. CDR1 and CDR2 from the germline V gene are MDHEN and SYDVKM. CDR3 in amino acids: CASSPRTGLNTEAFF. The CDR3 bases are TGTGCCAGCAGTCCAAGGACAGGACTGAACACTGAAGCTTTCTTT.

The chain couples TRBV2 to TRBJ2-2, with D possibly matching TRBD1 (6 bases). This CDR3 has 15 amino acids. Trimming removed 7 bases from V and 3 bases from J, with 15 bases in between. Per the germline V gene, CDR1 is SNHLY and CDR2 is FYNNEI. The CDR3 coding sequence is TGTGCCAGCACCCCGGACAGATCATACACCGGGGAGCTGTTTTTT. Translation gives CASTPDRSYTGELFF.

This clone was observed once. The genes are TRBV2 and TRBJ1-4; 7 bases align to TRBD1. This CDR3 is built from 13 residues. Losses at the gene ends were 5 bases for V and 7 bases for J; bases not matched to a gene: 4. Per germline, CDR1 SNHLY and CDR2 FYNNEI. The CDR3 protein is CASSRGQSEKLFF. DNA for the CDR3: TGTGCCAGCAGTAGGGGACAGTCTGAAAAACTGTTTTTT.

The gene calls are TRBV6-1 and TRBJ2-2; 8 bases line up with TRBD1. The germline V gene has CDR1 MNHNS and CDR2 SASEGT. Trimming cost V 4 bases and J 5 bases; bases outside gene matches: 9. This CDR3 has 16 residues. DNA of the CDR3: TGTGCCAGCAGTGGGGCCAGGGGGCTTCGGACCGGGGAGCTGTTTTTT. Translation gives CASSGARGLRTGELFF.

This clone turned up a few times. The chain carries TRBV7-9 and TRBJ2-7, with D hard to call. CDR1 and CDR2 from the germline V gene are SEHNR and FQNEAQ (reference sequence). The CDR3 has 13 amino acids. V dropped 5 bases and J dropped 5 bases, with 13 bases sitting between them. The CDR3 nucleotides read TGTGCCAGCAGCCGAGACCCACGGGACGAGCAGTACGTC. Amino acids: CASSRDPRDEQYV.

The J gene is TRBJ1-2, the V gene TRBV20-1, with 8 bases lining up with TRBD1. The CDR3 runs to 14 residues. Germline-derived CDR1 and CDR2 are DFQATT and SNEGSKA (reference sequence). The junction had 7 bases not matched to a gene; V was cut back by 3 bases and J by 4 bases. Here the CDR3 reads CSASLGQGSYGYTF. CDR3 coding DNA: TGCAGTGCTAGTCTCGGACAGGGCAGCTATGGCTACACCTTC.

The chain carries TRBV7-6 and TRBJ1-1; unclear D gene. The CDR3 runs to 14 residues. Germline CDR1 and CDR2: SGHVS and FNYEAQ. The V end lost 5 bases, the J end lost 1 base, and 11 bases lay between the germline ends. The CDR3 is CASSLGLGNTEAFF. CDR3 DNA sequence: TGTGCCAGCAGCCTCGGACTGGGGAACACTGAAGCTTTCTTT.

The chain is built from TRBV16 and TRBJ2-3; 9 bases align to TRBD1. This CDR3 has 16 amino acids. The V gene end was trimmed by 1 base and the J gene end by 2 bases; junction bases not matched to a gene: 4. Germline V CDR1 and CDR2: KGHSY, FQNENV. This CDR3 is CASSQLDRGVTDTQYF. The DNA of the CDR3 is TGTGCCAGCAGCCAATTGGACAGGGGTGTCACAGATACGCAGTATTTT.

The CDR3 DNA sequence: TGTGCCAGCAGCCCACAGGGTTACGAGCAGTACTTC. Amino acids: CASSPQGYEQYF. The chain combines TRBV2 with TRBJ2-7, with D tentatively TRBD1 (6 bases). The germline CDR1 and CDR2 sequences are SNHLY and FYNNEI. Trimming stripped 6 bases from V and 4 bases from J, with 10 bases between. The CDR3 extends over 12 amino acids.

The chain has TRBV28 and TRBJ2-1, with 8 bases fitting TRBD2. Germline V lookup: CDR1 MDHEN, CDR2 SYDVKM. The CDR3 runs to 16 residues. Germline trimming cut 5 bases from V and 8 bases from J; bases unmatched to any gene: 14. This CDR3 is CASSRSLAVLGYEQFF. CDR3 nucleotides: TGTGCCAGCAGTAGATCACTAGCGGTGCTAGGGTATGAGCAGTTCTTC.

The V gene is TRBV6-5, the J gene TRBJ1-6, with 9 bases identical to TRBD1. Losses at the gene ends were 6 bases for V and 7 bases for J; bases not matched to a gene: 4. The CDR3 runs to 14 residues. Looked up from germline, CDR1 is MNHEY and CDR2 is SVGAGI. CDR3 bases: TGTGCCAGCAGAGGGACAGGGATAAATTCACCCCTCCACTTT. Encoded protein: CASRGTGINSPLHF.

This clone was found a few times. The chain recombines TRBV9 with TRBJ1-5, with D possibly being TRBD1 (5 bases). The CDR3 contains 16 residues. The V end was cut by 4 bases, the J end by 2 bases, with 16 bases between. CDR1 and CDR2 from the germline V gene are SGDLS and YYNGEE. The CDR3 loop is CASSPRPGVGNQPQHF. In nucleotides, the CDR3 is TGTGCCAGCAGCCCACGGCCGGGGGTGGGCAATCAGCCCCAGCATTTT. The entire variable domain, with the rest obtained from reference TRBV9 and TRBJ1-5, is as follows: DSGVTQTPKHLITATGQRVTLRCSPRSGDLSVYWYQQSLDQGLQFLIQYYNGEERAKGNILERFSAQQFPDLHSELNLSSLELGDSALYFCASSPRPGVGNQPQHFGDGTRLSIL.